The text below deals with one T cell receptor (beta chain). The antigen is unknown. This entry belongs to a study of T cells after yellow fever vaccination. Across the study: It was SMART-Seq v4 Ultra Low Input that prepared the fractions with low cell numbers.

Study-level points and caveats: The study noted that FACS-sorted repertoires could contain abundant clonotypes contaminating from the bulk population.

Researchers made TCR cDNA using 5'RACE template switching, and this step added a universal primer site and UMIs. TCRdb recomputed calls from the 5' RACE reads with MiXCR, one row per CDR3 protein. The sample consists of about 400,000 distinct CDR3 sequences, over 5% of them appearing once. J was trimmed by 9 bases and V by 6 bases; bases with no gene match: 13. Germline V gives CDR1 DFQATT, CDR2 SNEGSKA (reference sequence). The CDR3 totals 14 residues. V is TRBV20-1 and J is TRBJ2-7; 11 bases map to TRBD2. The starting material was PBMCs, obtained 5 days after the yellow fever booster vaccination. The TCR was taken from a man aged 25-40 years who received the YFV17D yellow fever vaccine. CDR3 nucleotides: TGCAGTGCCCTTTTGGGGACTAGCGGTCCTCGGCAGTACTTC. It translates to CSALLGTSGPRQYF.